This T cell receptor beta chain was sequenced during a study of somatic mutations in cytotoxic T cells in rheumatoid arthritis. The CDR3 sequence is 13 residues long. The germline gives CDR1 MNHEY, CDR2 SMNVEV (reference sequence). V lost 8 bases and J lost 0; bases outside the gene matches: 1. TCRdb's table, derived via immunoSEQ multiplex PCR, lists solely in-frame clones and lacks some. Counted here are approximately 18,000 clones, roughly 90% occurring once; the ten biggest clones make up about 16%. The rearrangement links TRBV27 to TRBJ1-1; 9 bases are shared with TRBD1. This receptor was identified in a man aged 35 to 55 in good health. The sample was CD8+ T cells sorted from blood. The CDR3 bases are TGTGCCAGCGGGACAGGGATGAACACTGAAGCTTTCTTT. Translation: CASGTGMNTEAFF.